Only one count was recorded for the clone carrying this TCR beta chain. The data stem from a study of cytomegalovirus exposure and HLA in healthy donors. In the study overall: Early on, a data release was issued that held roughly 80 million unique TCRs from HLA-typed donors.

60 Vbeta and 13 Jbeta primers were used in PCR. Under the authors' procedure: Later, an analysis found 80 million or so unique TCR beta chains, and about 10 million of these were shared. Method: immunoSEQ multiplex PCR; TCRdb's copy keeps in-frame clones and lacks some. V, J and clone size are those of that table, while D and trimming were read from the DNA. The sample gives over 80,000 clones, approximately 69% of which show up once; 5.5% to 6% is in the top ten. The V end lost 4 bases, the J end lost 4 bases, and 22 bases lay between the germline ends. This CDR3 spans 17 amino acids. Germline V gene sequence: CDR1 KGHSH, CDR2 LQKENI.

The source is a boy younger than 18 in good health and CMV-seropositive. Material for sequencing was PBMCs. This rearrangement joins TRBV18 to TRBJ1-2; D is perhaps TRBD1 (5 bases). CDR3 coding DNA: TGTGCCAGCTCACTTTTGCAAGGAGGGGCGGAGGGCTATGGCTACACCTTC. This codes for CASSLLQGGAEGYGYTF.